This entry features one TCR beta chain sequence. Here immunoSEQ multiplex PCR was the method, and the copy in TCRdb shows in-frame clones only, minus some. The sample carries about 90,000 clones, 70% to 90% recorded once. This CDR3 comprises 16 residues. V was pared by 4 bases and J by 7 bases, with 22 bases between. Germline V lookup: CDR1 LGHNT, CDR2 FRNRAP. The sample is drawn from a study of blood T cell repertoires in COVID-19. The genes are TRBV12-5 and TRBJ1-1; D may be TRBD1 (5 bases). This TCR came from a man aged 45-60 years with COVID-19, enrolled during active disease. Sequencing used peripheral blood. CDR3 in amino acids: CASGSPAGGPMGEAFF. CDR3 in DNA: TGTGCTAGTGGTTCCCCCGCGGGGGGTCCAATGGGTGAAGCTTTCTTT.